This T cell receptor (beta chain) is from a study of response to subunit inactivated influenza vaccine. TCRdb used MiXCR to reprocess the RT-PCR reads, holding one entry per CDR3 protein. The sample yields about 780,000 distinct CDR3 sequences, about 18% seen once. This CDR3 is 12 amino acids long. Germline CDR1 DFQATT, CDR2 SNEGSKA (reference sequence). With 3 bases clipped from V and 13 bases from J, the junction kept 10 bases outside the gene matches. Study-level points and caveats: The authors proposed limited new T cell recruitment per seasonal influenza vaccination.

About this clonotype: Antigen specificity is unknown.

This clonotype originated in a man in his fifties who received an inactivated influenza vaccine. This specimen was PBMCs from blood, taken roughly 5 days after vaccination. The chain is built from TRBV20-1 and TRBJ1-2; 8 nucleotides line up with TRBD1. The CDR3: CSARWQGAIGTF. The CDR3 DNA sequence: TGCAGTGCTAGGTGGCAGGGGGCGATCGGCACCTTC.